Detailed here is one TCR beta chain. V lost 4 bases to trimming and J lost 5 bases; unmatched junction nucleotides: 7. This CDR3 has 16 residues. Germline loops: CDR1 KGHSH, CDR2 LQKENI. Sequencing was performed with immunoSEQ multiplex PCR; in TCRdb, only in-frame clones are kept and a portion is missing. Of about half a million clones listed, approximately 90% are singletons. The data stem from a study of blood T cell repertoires in COVID-19. Sequenced: PBMCs or T cells enriched from blood (not recorded which). The sequence was obtained from a woman aged 60 to 75 who had recovered from COVID-19. The rearrangement joins TRBV18 to TRBJ2-3, with 12 bases lining up with TRBD2. CDR3 sequence: CASSQMRTSGEDTQYF. CDR3 in DNA: TGTGCCAGCTCACAGATGAGGACTAGCGGGGAAGATACGCAGTATTTT.